Detailed here is one T cell receptor beta chain. Antigen: not known. This specimen belongs to a study of T cell repertoires in cytomegalovirus infection. Study findings and constraints: Carriers of CMV and the relevant HLA type were discriminated by public TCR beta frequency. HLA-C-restricted TCR beta clonotypes specific for CMV led the ex vivo response.

In TCRdb, the reads were re-called with MiXCR into one record per CDR3 protein. Altogether roughly 340,000 distinct CDR3 sequences are present, 25% to 30% being singletons, with the ten largest covering 20%. The CDR3 is made up of 15 amino acids. Per the germline V gene, CDR1 is SGDLS and CDR2 is YYNGEE. With V trimmed by 3 bases and J by 7 bases, 4 bases remained unmatched. The chain has TRBV9 and TRBJ1-4; TRBD1 aligns across 12 bases. The sequencing here drew on cultured PBMCs, taken from culture after CMV antigen stimulation. This sequence was found in a human donor in good health (CMV status not recorded). Some clones in this sample may be carry-over from other donors' samples. CDR3 residues: CASSEGTGGIEKLFF. Here the CDR3 DNA reads TGTGCCAGCAGCGAGGGGACAGGGGGCATTGAAAAACTGTTTTTT.